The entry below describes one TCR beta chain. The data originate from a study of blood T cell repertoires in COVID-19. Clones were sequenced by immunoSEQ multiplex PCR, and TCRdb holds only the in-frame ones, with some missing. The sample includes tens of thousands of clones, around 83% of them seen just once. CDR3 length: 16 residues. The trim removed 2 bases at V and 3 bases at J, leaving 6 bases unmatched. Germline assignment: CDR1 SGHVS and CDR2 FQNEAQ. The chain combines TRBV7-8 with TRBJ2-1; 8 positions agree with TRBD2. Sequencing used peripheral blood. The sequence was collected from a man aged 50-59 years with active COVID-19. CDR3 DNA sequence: TGTGCCAGCAGCTTATTATCGCGGGAGGACTACAATGAGCAGTTCTTC. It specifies CASSLLSREDYNEQFF.